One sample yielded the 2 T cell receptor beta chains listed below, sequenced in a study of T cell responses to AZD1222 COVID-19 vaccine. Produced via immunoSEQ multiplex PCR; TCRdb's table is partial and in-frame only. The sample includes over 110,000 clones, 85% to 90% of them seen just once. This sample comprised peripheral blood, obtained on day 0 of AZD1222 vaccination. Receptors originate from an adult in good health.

CDR3 amino acids: CASSEAAVTLWRGPLHF. CDR3 nucleotide sequence: TGTGCCAGCAGTGAAGCGGCGGTGACCCTGTGGAGAGGACCCCTCCACTTT. The V and J genes are TRBV6-1 and TRBJ1-6; D not resolved. From germline, CDR1 is MNHNS and CDR2 SASEGT. Trimming took 0 bases from V and 12 from J, leaving 21 bases between them. The CDR3 is 17 amino acids.

CDR3 nucleotides: TGCGCCAGCAGCTTGAATCAGGGGGAGGACATGAACACTGAAGCTTTCTTT. It specifies CASSLNQGEDMNTEAFF. The J gene is TRBJ1-1, the V gene TRBV5-1, with TRBD1 matching over 7 bases. Germline loops: CDR1 SGHRS, CDR2 YFSETQ. CDR3 length equals 17 residues. The ends lost 1 base at V and 0 bases at J; junction bases unmatched: 9.